Below are 4 T cell receptor beta chains sequenced from a single sample in a study of human T cells and chemical hapten exposure (dated by TCRdb to the early 2020s). The sample's time point label, in plain terms: pre-sensitization, week 0. The label giving this sample's treatment or condition can be read as: therapeutic diphenylcyclopropenone sensitization with weekly scalp DPC. The method behind the library was RACE. Instrument on record: NextSeq 500. TCRdb trimmed the raw reads at Q25, called clones with MiXCR and kept productive beta chains. CDR3 protein duplicates are merged, each entry listing the most common genes and DNA. The sample contains more than 300,000 distinct CDR3 sequences, 4.5% to 5.5% of them found a single time. Of the sample, 2.6% is held by the ten largest clones. This specimen was whole blood, taken in connection with sensitization to the hapten diphenylcyclopropenone (DPC). The source is a woman between 45 and 60 years old with alopecia areata. Some clones in this sample may be carry-over from other donors' samples.

V and J are TRBV5-1 and TRBJ2-7; 9 bases align to TRBD2. The CDR3 spans 16 residues. With V trimmed by 2 bases and J by 2 bases, 8 bases remained unmatched. Looked up from germline, CDR1 is SGHRS and CDR2 is YFSETQ. The CDR3 DNA is TGCGCCAGCAGCTTCACCGGGACTAGCAGCACCTACGAGCAGTACTTC. Its translation is CASSFTGTSSTYEQYF. The complete variable domain, with remaining parts taken from reference TRBV5-1 and TRBJ2-7, reads KAGVTQTPRYLIKTRGQQVTLSCSPISGHRSVSWYQQTPGQGLQFLFEYFSETQRNKGNFPGRFSGRQFSNSRSEMNVSTLELGDSALYLCASSFTGTSSTYEQYFGPGTRLTVT.

This clonotype was recorded a few times. This rearrangement joins TRBV9 to TRBJ1-3; D ambiguous. The CDR3 length is 17 residues. The V and J ends lost 1 base and 0 bases respectively, with 14 bases between them. The germline CDR1 and CDR2 sequences are SGDLS and YYNGEE. The CDR3 DNA reads TGTGCCAGCAGCGTATTGGAGGAGGCCGACTCTGGAAACACCATATATTTT. Its protein product is CASSVLEEADSGNTIYF.

This clonotype was recorded a few times. The chain links TRBV20-1 to TRBJ1-2; 10 nucleotides align to TRBD1. Unmatched junction bases numbered 5, after V lost 3 bases and J lost 4 bases. Germline CDR1 reads DFQATT; CDR2 reads SNEGSKA (reference sequence). CDR3 length equals 14 residues. CDR3 nucleotide sequence: TGCAGTGCTAGCAAGGGACAGGGGAGCTATGGCTACACCTTC. This translates into CSASKGQGSYGYTF.

V is TRBV5-4 and J is TRBJ2-3; the match to TRBD2 covers 8 bases. The V gene's germline CDR1 is SGHNT and CDR2 YYREEE (reference sequence). J gave up 0 bases and V 4 bases, and 10 bases lay outside the gene matches. This CDR3 has 17 residues. The DNA for the CDR3 is TGTGCCAGCAGCGGGGGCGGGACTAGGGGTAGCACAGATACGCAGTATTTT. It specifies CASSGGGTRGSTDTQYF.